This entry lists 31 T cell receptor beta chains sequenced from one sample in a study of read filtering for tumor transcriptome and immune sequencing. The library was built from roughly 400 ng RNA with molecular barcoded adaptors for alpha/delta and beta/gamma chains. Each CDR3 protein is one row after TCRdb ran MiXCR on the reads. The sample consists of about 130,000 distinct CDR3 sequences, 10% to 15% of them appearing once. The sample consisted of a population of CD138-negative cells sorted from bone marrow. These receptors originate from a donor at least 40 years old with multiple myeloma.

This clonotype came up many times. The chain joins TRBV7-2 to TRBJ2-3; 7 nucleotides match TRBD2. Germline V gene sequence: CDR1 SGHTA, CDR2 FQGNSA. CDR3 length: 16 amino acids. With 3 bases clipped from V and 0 bases from J, the junction kept 6 bases outside the gene matches. CDR3 coding DNA: TGTGCCAGCAGCTTGGGAGGGAGCGGAAGCACAGATACGCAGTATTTT. Encoded protein: CASSLGGSGSTDTQYF.

About this clonotype itself: One end of the junction fails to match germline, which may point to a read error. The V gene is TRBV2, the J gene TRBJ2-1, with D uncertain. CDR1 is SNHLY and CDR2 is FYNNEI in the germline V gene. The CDR3 sequence is 15 residues long. The CDR3 nucleotides read TGTGCGAGCACTCTGGCTGCTCCTGGCTACAATGAGCAGTTCTTC. As protein: CASTLAAPGYNEQFF.

This clonotype was seen many times. This chain uses TRBV5-1 with TRBJ1-5; a weak D match, TRBD1 (5 bases). The CDR3 has 15 residues. V shed 2 bases and J shed 2 bases, with 11 bases lying between them. Germline V lookup: CDR1 SGHRS, CDR2 YFSETQ. The CDR3 loop is CASSFGGSGNQPQHF. DNA for the CDR3: TGCGCCAGCAGCTTCGGGGGTTCGGGCAATCAGCCCCAGCATTTT.

This clonotype was seen ten or more times. The chain links TRBV7-9 to TRBJ2-6; D is unclear. CDR3 length: 17 amino acids. V lost 2 bases and J 0 bases, leaving 11 bases between the germline ends. Germline V gives CDR1 SEHNR, CDR2 FQNEAQ (reference sequence). This CDR3 is CASSLTGSASGANVLTF. In DNA form, the CDR3 reads TGTGCCAGCAGCTTAACCGGGTCCGCCTCTGGGGCCAACGTCCTGACTTTC.

This clonotype came up many times. CDR3 nucleotides: TGTGCCAGTAGTTCAGGACTAGCGCCTCACGAGCAGTACTTC. Amino acids: CASSSGLAPHEQYF. This chain links TRBV19 with TRBJ2-7; 9 bases line up with TRBD2. The germline CDR1 and CDR2 sequences are LNHDA and SQIVND (reference sequence). V shed 5 bases and J 5 bases; nucleotides not matched to a gene: 7. This CDR3 has 14 amino acids.

This clonotype appeared many times. The rearrangement joins TRBV7-2 to TRBJ2-3; maybe TRBD2 (6 bases). Germline values: CDR1 SGHTA, CDR2 FQGNSA. The ends were cut back, 3 bases at V and 4 bases at J, with 11 bases in the middle. This CDR3 is 14 amino acids long. CDR3 loop: CASSFRTKSDTQYF. The CDR3 DNA reads TGTGCCAGCAGCTTCAGGACTAAATCAGATACGCAGTATTTT.

The CDR3 bases are TGCAGTGCTAGAGAGACCGGGACAGGAAACACCATATATTTT. It encodes CSARETGTGNTIYF. The chain couples TRBV20-1 to TRBJ1-3, with D perhaps TRBD1 (6 bases). The CDR3 contains 14 residues. Trimming removed 0 bases from V and 4 bases from J, with 10 bases in between. Germline-derived CDR1 and CDR2 are DFQATT and SNEGSKA (reference sequence).

Regarding this clonotype: It may be a read error: a sequence one base away is much more abundant. This chain joins TRBV3-1 and TRBJ2-1; D possibly corresponds to TRBD2 (6 bases). This CDR3 region has 14 residues. The V gene lost 7 bases and the J gene lost 6 bases, with 16 bases spanning the gap. Per germline, CDR1 LGHDT and CDR2 YNNKEL (reference sequence). CDR3 coding DNA: TGTGCCAGCACTAGCTCGGGGGTAGGCAATGAGCAGTTCTTC. Translating gives CASTSSGVGNEQFF.

This clonotype was detected a few times. This chain's CDR3 is CATSSRTGGETQYF. CDR3 sequence (DNA): TGTGCCACTAGCTCAAGGACAGGGGGTGAGACCCAGTACTTC. The chain carries TRBV15 and TRBJ2-5, with 10 bases aligning to TRBD1. The germline V gene has CDR1 LNHNV and CDR2 YYDKDF (reference sequence). V shed 9 bases, J shed 5 bases, and the junction held 9 bases outside the gene matches. There are 14 residues in the CDR3.

This clonotype was observed many times. The chain carries TRBV7-2 and TRBJ1-4, with D possibly TRBD1 on 6 matching bases. Trimming removed 1 base from V and 6 bases from J, with 9 bases in between. In germline, CDR1 is SGHTA, CDR2 FQGNSA. This CDR3 contains 14 residues. DNA for the CDR3: TGTGCCAGCAGCTTAGGGGGGCAGGATGAAAAACTGTTTTTT. Amino acids: CASSLGGQDEKLFF.

This clonotype has ten or more counts. This chain links TRBV6-2 or TRBV6-3 with TRBJ1-5, with unresolved D. The germline V gene has CDR1 MNHEY and CDR2 SVGEGT. Trimming took 7 bases from V and 0 from J, leaving 7 bases between them. The CDR3 length is 13 residues. CDR3 coding DNA: TGTGCCAGCAACCGATATAGCAATCAGCCCCAGCATTTT. It encodes CASNRYSNQPQHF.

Points on this clonotype: The germline gene is not matched at one end of the junction; a read error may be the cause. J is TRBJ1-4 and V is TRBV28, with D unclear. The V gene's germline CDR1 is MDHEN and CDR2 SYDVKM. CDR3 length: 13 residues. The CDR3 nucleotides read TGTGCCAGCAGTTTATGGGAGTACGAAAAACTGCTTTTT. The encoded protein is CASSLWEYEKLLF.

This clonotype was observed at least ten times. The gene calls are TRBV14 and TRBJ2-5; weak D call: TRBD2 (5 bases). The CDR3 has 14 amino acids. CDR1 is SGHDN and CDR2 is FVKESK in the germline V gene. Trimming left V 1 base short and J 4 bases short, with 10 bases between. The CDR3 bases are TGTGCCAGCAGCCAAGTGGGGAGAGGAGAGACCCAGTACTTC. It specifies CASSQVGRGETQYF.

This clonotype came up a few times. The chain uses TRBV5-1 and TRBJ1-1; the D is unclear. The CDR3 sequence is 14 residues long. V was clipped by 1 base and J by 7 bases, with 14 bases between them. CDR1 is SGHRS, CDR2 YFSETQ, per germline. The CDR3 is CASSLNSRDIEAFF. The CDR3 nucleotides are TGCGCCAGCAGCTTGAACTCCAGAGACATTGAAGCTTTCTTT.

This clonotype occurred a few times. CDR3 sequence: CASSGTGTSGSQQYF. In nucleotides, the CDR3 is TGCGCCAGCAGCGGTACAGGGACTAGCGGGAGTCAGCAGTACTTC. The V and J genes are TRBV5-1 and TRBJ2-7, with 14 bases fitting TRBD2. Germline values: CDR1 SGHRS, CDR2 YFSETQ. V shed 4 bases, J shed 8 bases, and the junction held 8 bases outside the gene matches. CDR3 size: 15 residues.

Comments on this clonotype: Given a far larger clone just one base away, this is likely a sequencing read error. Since the CDR3 does not end with the conserved phenylalanine or tryptophan, this likely comes from a read error. The chain couples TRBV7-6 to TRBJ2-1; D is tentatively TRBD1 or TRBD2 (5 bases each). CDR3 size: 13 residues. Germline loops: CDR1 SGHVS, CDR2 FNYEAQ. V was shortened by 1 base and J by 9 bases, with 10 bases between the two germline ends. The CDR3 is CASSLVGVPEQFS. The CDR3 DNA follows: TGTGCCAGCAGCTTAGTGGGGGTCCCTGAGCAGTTCTCC.

This clonotype showed up just a few times. The rearrangement links TRBV11-1 to TRBJ2-7, with 8 bases matching TRBD1. The germline CDR1 and CDR2 sequences are SGHAT and FQDESV (reference sequence). The CDR3 contains 14 residues. Trimming cost V 5 bases and J 6 bases; bases outside gene matches: 9. The CDR3 sequence: CASSPGDRWAEQYF. The CDR3 DNA sequence: TGTGCCAGCAGCCCTGGGGACAGGTGGGCCGAGCAGTACTTC. The variable domain in full, completed from reference TRBV11-1 and TRBJ2-7, reads EAEVAQSPRYKITEKSQAVAFWCDPISGHATLYWYRQILGQGPELLVQFQDESVVDDSQLPKDRFSAERLKGVDSTLKIQPAELGDSAMYLCASSPGDRWAEQYFGPGTRLTVT.

This clonotype was observed many times. The chain's CDR3 is CASSKTSGRASYEQYF. The CDR3, as DNA: TGCGCCAGCAGCAAAACTAGCGGGAGGGCTTCCTACGAGCAGTACTTC. V usage is TRBV5-1 and J usage is TRBJ2-7, with TRBD2 matching over 13 bases. After removal of 4 bases from V and 1 base from J, the junction contained 5 bases not matched to a gene. CDR3 length equals 16 residues. Germline lookup yields CDR1 SGHRS and CDR2 YFSETQ. The variable domain in full, with the rest retrieved from reference TRBV5-1 and TRBJ2-7, is KAGVTQTPRYLIKTRGQQVTLSCSPISGHRSVSWYQQTPGQGLQFLFEYFSETQRNKGNFPGRFSGRQFSNSRSEMNVSTLELGDSALYLCASSKTSGRASYEQYFGPGTRLTVT.

This clonotype has at least ten counts. The CDR3 here is CAISDRRVASSYNEQFF. CDR3 sequence (DNA): TGTGCCATCAGTGACCGGAGGGTAGCTAGCAGCTACAATGAGCAGTTCTTC. This chain joins TRBV10-3 and TRBJ2-1, with D possibly being TRBD2 (6 bases). Germline-derived CDR1 and CDR2 are ENHRY and SYGVKD. With 3 bases removed from V and 3 bases from J, the gap between germline ends came to 18 bases. The CDR3 is 17 amino acids.

The V gene is TRBV5-1, the J gene TRBJ2-3; TRBD2 matches 8 bases. J gave up 7 bases and V 0 bases, and 10 bases lay outside the gene matches. The CDR3 runs 16 residues. Germline CDR1 is SGHRS and CDR2 is YFSETQ. CDR3 amino acids: CASSLVLTGGPNTQYF. CDR3 nucleotide sequence: TGCGCCAGCAGCTTGGTGTTAACGGGAGGGCCAAATACGCAGTATTTT.

This clonotype was picked up many times. The gene calls are TRBV27 and TRBJ2-1; weak D call: TRBD1 (5 bases). Germline loops: CDR1 MNHEY, CDR2 SMNVEV (reference sequence). Deletions cut 7 bases from V and 7 bases from J, with 23 bases between. This CDR3 contains 16 residues. The CDR3 sequence is CASTKAPSYSGNEQFF. The DNA of the CDR3 is TGTGCCAGCACCAAGGCGCCAAGCTACTCAGGGAATGAGCAGTTCTTC.

Details on this clonotype: Since a much larger clone is just one base distant, this may be a read error. V is TRBV6-5 and J is TRBJ2-7; 9 bases match TRBD1. Germline V gene lookup returns CDR1 MNHEY and CDR2 SVGAGI. The CDR3 contains 13 residues. The CDR3 nucleotides are TGTGCCGGCAGTAGGGACAGGGTGTACGAGCAGTACTTC. Its protein is CAGSRDRVYEQYF.

As to this clonotype: A read error may be the cause here, since a much bigger clone is one base away. CDR3 in amino acids: CASSPDRGPYERYF. The CDR3 DNA is TGTGCCAGCAGCCCGGACAGGGGACCTTACGAGCGGTACTTC. V is TRBV6-5 and J is TRBJ2-7; 9 bases are shared with TRBD1. There are 14 residues in the CDR3. The germline V gene encodes CDR1 MNHEY and CDR2 SVGAGI.

In its sample, this clonotype was seen a few times. It may be a read error: a sequence one base away is much more abundant. The V call is TRBV29-1, the J call TRBJ1-1; possibly TRBD1 for D (5 bases). The V gene's germline CDR1 is SQVTM and CDR2 ANQGSEA. The CDR3 spans 14 residues. The CDR3 protein is CSVRLSGGHTEASF. As DNA, the CDR3 is TGCAGCGTTCGATTGTCTGGGGGTCACACTGAAGCTTCCTTT.

This clonotype was observed many times. This chain uses TRBV30 with TRBJ1-2; no reliable D call. V was trimmed by 1 base and J by 4 bases, leaving 13 bases between them. CDR3 size: 14 residues. Germline V gene sequence: CDR1 GTSNPN, CDR2 SVGIG (reference sequence). In nucleotides, the CDR3 is TGTGCCTGGAGTGAGGGCTTAAGCGGCTATGGCTACACCTTC. It specifies CAWSEGLSGYGYTF.

This clonotype was found many times. The rearrangement joins TRBV7-2 to TRBJ2-7; tentatively, D is TRBD2 (5 bases). The CDR3 totals 12 residues. Germline V gene data show CDR1 as SGHTA and CDR2 as FQGNSA. The CDR3 DNA is TGTGCGTCTAACACGGGGACCTACGAGCAGTACTTC. Encoded protein: CASNTGTYEQYF.

Points on this clonotype: This may come from a read error, since a much larger clone is one base off. The rearrangement uses TRBV29-1 and TRBJ2-5; no clear D. Between the trimmed V and J ends, which lost 8 bases and 0 bases, there was a span of 16 bases. The CDR3 runs 14 residues. Germline V CDR1 and CDR2: SQVTM, ANQGSEA. In DNA, the CDR3 is TGCAGCTCATCCCCCCAGCCTAACCAAGAGACCCAGTACTTC. Translated, it gives CSSSPQPNQETQYF. The whole variable domain, remainder taken from reference TRBV29-1 and TRBJ2-5, is SAVISQKPSRDICQRGTSLTIQCQVDSQVTMMFWYRQQPGQSLTLIATANQGSEATYESGFVIDKFPISRPNLTFSTLTVSNMSPEDSSIYLCSSSPQPNQETQYFGPGTRLLVL.

On this clonotype: A read error may explain this, as a much larger clone is one base away. The chain has TRBV7-8 and TRBJ1-5; TRBD1 matches at 11 bases. From germline, CDR1 is SGHVS and CDR2 FQNEAQ. The CDR3 loop spans 16 amino acids. Here the CDR3 reads CASSTGTGGSNQTQHF. The CDR3 DNA sequence: TGTGCCAGCAGCACGGGGACAGGGGGGAGCAATCAGACCCAGCATTTT.

Of note for this clonotype: This could be a read error, since a much larger clone is one nucleotide away. The chain links TRBV2 to TRBJ2-7; D possibly corresponds to TRBD2 (5 bases). In germline, CDR1 is SNHLY, CDR2 FYNNEI. Trimming cost V 8 bases and J 1 base, with 15 bases left between them. The CDR3 totals 14 residues. The CDR3 DNA reads TGTGCCAGCGGAGTGGGAGTCGGTTCCTACGAGCAGTACTTC. Amino acids: CASGVGVGSYEQYF.

This clonotype was detected many times. V usage is TRBV19 and J usage is TRBJ2-1, with 9 bases aligning to TRBD2. The CDR3 totals 17 residues. J lost 7 bases, V lost 0 bases, and 10 bases had no gene match. Germline assignment: CDR1 LNHDA and CDR2 SQIVND (reference sequence). The CDR3 here is CASSIDPMSGRWNEQFF. CDR3 DNA: TGTGCCAGTAGTATAGATCCCATGAGCGGGAGGTGGAATGAGCAGTTCTTC.

There are many counts of this clonotype. The V call is TRBV20-1, the J call TRBJ2-1; 8 bases fit TRBD2. Germline V gives CDR1 DFQATT, CDR2 SNEGSKA (reference sequence). This CDR3 has 14 residues. J gave up 4 bases and V 6 bases, and 8 bases lay outside the gene matches. CDR3 protein: CSAPGLARYNEQFF. The CDR3 DNA reads as TGCAGTGCCCCTGGACTAGCTCGTTACAATGAGCAGTTCTTC.